This TCR beta chain was obtained from a study of T cells in Graves' hyperthyroidism and ophthalmopathy. This clonotype showed up many times. TCR beta CDR3 regions were amplified from RNA. Researchers ran a first-round RT-PCR on the TCR CDR3 using the HTBI primer set. One entry per CDR3 protein, called by TCRdb with MiXCR from the multiplex PCR reads. The table shows about half a million distinct CDR3 sequences, with about 16% occurring only once. CDR1 MNHNS and CDR2 SASEGT come from the germline V gene. V was clipped by 5 bases and J by 4 bases; unmatched bases: 11. The CDR3 is made up of 15 amino acids.

The sequenced sample was blood. The chain employs TRBV6-1 and TRBJ2-7; 7 positions match TRBD2. This TCR was sampled from a woman between 25 and 40 years old with Graves' ophthalmopathy. This CDR3 reads CASSLSSGWAYEQYF. CDR3 bases: TGTGCCAGCAGTTTATCTAGCGGTTGGGCATACGAGCAGTACTTC.